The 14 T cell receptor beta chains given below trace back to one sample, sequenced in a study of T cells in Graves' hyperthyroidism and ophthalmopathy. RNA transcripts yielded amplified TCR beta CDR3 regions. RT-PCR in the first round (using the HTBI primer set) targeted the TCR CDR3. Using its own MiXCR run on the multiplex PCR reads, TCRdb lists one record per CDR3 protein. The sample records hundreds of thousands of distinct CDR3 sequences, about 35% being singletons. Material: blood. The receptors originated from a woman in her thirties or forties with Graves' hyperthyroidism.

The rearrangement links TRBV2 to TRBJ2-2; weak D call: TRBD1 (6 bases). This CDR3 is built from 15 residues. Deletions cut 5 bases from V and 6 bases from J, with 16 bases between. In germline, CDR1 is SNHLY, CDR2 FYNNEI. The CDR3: CASSSSGAPSGELFF. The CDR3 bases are TGTGCCAGCAGTTCGTCAGGGGCGCCCTCCGGGGAGCTGTTTTTT.

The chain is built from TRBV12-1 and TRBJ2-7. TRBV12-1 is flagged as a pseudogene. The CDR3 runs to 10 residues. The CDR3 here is CASGDPGQYF. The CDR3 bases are TGTGCCAGCGGGGATCCTGGGCAGTACTTC.

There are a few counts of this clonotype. CDR3 nucleotides: TGTGCCAGCAGTCCCCTTGGCGGGGGACCCTCTGGGGCCAACGTCCTGACTTTC. It codes for CASSPLGGGPSGANVLTF. The rearrangement uses TRBV2 and TRBJ2-6, with 7 bases matching TRBD2. Unmatched junction bases numbered 10, after V lost 5 bases and J lost 0 bases. CDR1 and CDR2 (germline): SNHLY, FYNNEI. CDR3 size: 18 residues.

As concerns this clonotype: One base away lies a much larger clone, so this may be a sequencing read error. The CDR3 DNA is TGTGCCAGCAGCTTACAGGGGGCTCAAGAAGGCTGCACCTTC. It translates to CASSLQGAQEGCTF. The rearrangement links TRBV7-6 to TRBJ1-2; TRBD1 aligns across 8 bases. Germline V gene lookup returns CDR1 SGHVS and CDR2 FNYEAQ. The CDR3 is 14 residues long.

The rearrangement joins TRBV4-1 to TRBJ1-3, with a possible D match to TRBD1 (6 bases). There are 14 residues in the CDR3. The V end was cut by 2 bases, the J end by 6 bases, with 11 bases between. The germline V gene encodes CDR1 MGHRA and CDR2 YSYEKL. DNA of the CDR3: TGCGCCAGCAGCCAACTACAGGGAAAAAACACCATATATTTT. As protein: CASSQLQGKNTIYF.

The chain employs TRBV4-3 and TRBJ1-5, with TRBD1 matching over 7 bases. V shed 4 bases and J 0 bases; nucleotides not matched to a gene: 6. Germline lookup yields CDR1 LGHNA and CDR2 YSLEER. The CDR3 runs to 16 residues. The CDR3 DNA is TGCGCCAGCAGCCCCGGGACAGCCGATAGCAATCAGCCCCAGCATTTT. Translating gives CASSPGTADSNQPQHF.

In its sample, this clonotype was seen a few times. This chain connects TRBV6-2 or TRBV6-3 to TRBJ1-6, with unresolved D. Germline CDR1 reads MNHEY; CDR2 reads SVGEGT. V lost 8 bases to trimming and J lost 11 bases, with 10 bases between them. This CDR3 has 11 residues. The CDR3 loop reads CASGTVPPLHF. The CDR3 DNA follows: TGTGCCAGCGGAACAGTACCACCCCTCCACTTT.

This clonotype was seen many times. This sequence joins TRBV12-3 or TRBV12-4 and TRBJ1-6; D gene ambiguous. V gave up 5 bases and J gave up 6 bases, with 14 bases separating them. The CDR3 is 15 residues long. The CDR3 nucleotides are TGTGCCAGCAGTAGAACCGGGCAGATTAATTCACCCCTCCACTTT. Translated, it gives CASSRTGQINSPLHF.

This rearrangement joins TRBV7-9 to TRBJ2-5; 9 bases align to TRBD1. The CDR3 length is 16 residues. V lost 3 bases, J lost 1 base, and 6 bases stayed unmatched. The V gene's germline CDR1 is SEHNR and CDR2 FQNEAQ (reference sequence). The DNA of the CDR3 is TGTGCCAGCAGCTTGCCGGGGGACAGGGCCCAAGAGACCCAGTACTTC. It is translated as CASSLPGDRAQETQYF.

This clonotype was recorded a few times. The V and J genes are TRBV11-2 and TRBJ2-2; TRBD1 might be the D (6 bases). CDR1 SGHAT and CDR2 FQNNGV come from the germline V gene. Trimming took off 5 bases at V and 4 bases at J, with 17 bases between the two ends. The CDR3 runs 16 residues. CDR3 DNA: TGTGCCAGCAGCATCCGACAGGTCCGACCCACCGGGGAGCTGTTTTTT. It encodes CASSIRQVRPTGELFF.

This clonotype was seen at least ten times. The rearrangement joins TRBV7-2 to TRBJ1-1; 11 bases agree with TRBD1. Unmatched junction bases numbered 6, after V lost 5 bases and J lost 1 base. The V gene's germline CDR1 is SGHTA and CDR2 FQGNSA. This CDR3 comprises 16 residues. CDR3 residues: CASSLGQGATNTEAFF. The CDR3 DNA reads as TGTGCCAGCAGCCTAGGACAGGGGGCTACGAACACTGAAGCTTTCTTT.

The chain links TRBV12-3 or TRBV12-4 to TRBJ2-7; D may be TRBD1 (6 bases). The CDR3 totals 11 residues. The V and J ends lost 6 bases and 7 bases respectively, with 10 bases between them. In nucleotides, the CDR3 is TGTGCCAGCAGACAGGACAGTGAGCAGTACTTC. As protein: CASRQDSEQYF.

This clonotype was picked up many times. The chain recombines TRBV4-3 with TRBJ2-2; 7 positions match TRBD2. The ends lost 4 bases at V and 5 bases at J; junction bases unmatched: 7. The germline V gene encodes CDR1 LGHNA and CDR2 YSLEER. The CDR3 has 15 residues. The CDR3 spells CASSPGLGRTGELFF. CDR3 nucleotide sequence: TGCGCCAGCAGCCCCGGACTAGGCAGAACCGGGGAGCTGTTTTTT.

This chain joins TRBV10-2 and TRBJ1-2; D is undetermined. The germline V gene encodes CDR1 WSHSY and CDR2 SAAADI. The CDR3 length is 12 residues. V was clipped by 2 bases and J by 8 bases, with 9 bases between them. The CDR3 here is CASSEGLGGYTF. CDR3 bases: TGCGCCAGCAGTGAGGGGCTCGGGGGCTACACCTTC.